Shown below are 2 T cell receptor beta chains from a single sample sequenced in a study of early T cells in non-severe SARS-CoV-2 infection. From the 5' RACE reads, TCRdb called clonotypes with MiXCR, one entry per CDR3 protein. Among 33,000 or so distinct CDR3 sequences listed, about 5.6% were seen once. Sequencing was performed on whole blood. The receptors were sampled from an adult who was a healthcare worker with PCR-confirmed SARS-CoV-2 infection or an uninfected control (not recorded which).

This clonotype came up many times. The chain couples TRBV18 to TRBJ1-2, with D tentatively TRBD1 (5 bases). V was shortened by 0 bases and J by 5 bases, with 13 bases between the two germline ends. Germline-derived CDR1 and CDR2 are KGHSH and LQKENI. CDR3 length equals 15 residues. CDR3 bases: TGTGCCAGCTCACCACCTAAGGGGAATGTTTATGGCTACACCTTC. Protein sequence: CASSPPKGNVYGYTF.

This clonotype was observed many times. The CDR3 DNA is TGTGCCAGCAGCTTGGCGGGGGGGCTTTCTTCAGAGACCCAGTACTTC. As protein: CASSLAGGLSSETQYF. The genes are TRBV7-6 and TRBJ2-5, with 9 bases that match TRBD2. CDR1 is SGHVS, CDR2 FNYEAQ, per germline. The CDR3 covers 16 residues. V was clipped by 3 bases and J by 4 bases; unmatched bases: 9.